Sequencing of this TCR beta chain was carried out in a study of blood T cell repertoires in COVID-19. Measured with immunoSEQ multiplex PCR; TCRdb has only the in-frame clones, and not every one. Among some 170,000 clones listed, more than 75% were seen once. Germline assignment: CDR1 KGHDR and CDR2 SFDVKD. The CDR3 sequence is 14 residues long. V trimming: 6 bases; J trimming: 4 bases; junction bases outside the gene matches: 3. This clonotype was obtained from a man in his fifties or sixties with active or convalescent COVID-19. The chain combines TRBV24-1 with TRBJ2-2; 8 bases map to TRBD2. The sequencing sample was made of peripheral blood. The CDR3 sequence: CATSREGGTGELFF. The CDR3 DNA is TGTGCCACCAGTCGGGAGGGAGGCACCGGGGAGCTGTTTTTT.